The clone carrying this TCR beta chain was found many times. This entry comes from a study of molecular identifiers for immune sequencing clone quantification. The use of previously described methods and listed TCR primers produced the bulk TCR libraries. TCRdb reanalysed the PCR reads using MiXCR and keeps one entry per CDR3 protein. Of about 640,000 distinct CDR3 sequences in the sample, just under 20% were seen once. V was cut by 3 bases and J by 5 bases, with 11 bases left in between. Germline assignment: CDR1 MDHEN and CDR2 SYDVKM. The CDR3 sequence is 13 residues long. The source of this sequence is a human donor in good health. Some libraries in this study had Jurkat cell RNA spiked in. The sample consisted of naive CD8+ T cells from blood, with Jurkat cell RNA spiked in. Subset: FACS-sorted CD8+CD4-CCR7+CD45RA+ naive T cells. This rearrangement joins TRBV28 to TRBJ2-7, with a possible D match to TRBD1 (6 bases). This CDR3 reads CASSLQPGDEQYF. CDR3 coding DNA: TGTGCCAGCAGTTTGCAACCAGGGGACGAGCAGTACTTC.